The T cell receptor beta chain described here comes from a study of cytomegalovirus exposure and HLA in healthy donors. The method was immunoSEQ multiplex PCR; TCRdb's version includes in-frame clones alone and lacks a portion of them. The sample has about 130,000 clones, around 94% seen once. As regards this clone: The antigen is undetermined.

Whole-study findings and limits: The dataset shows that most TCR sequences were rare, while some public TCRs occurred in many donors.

The receptor was derived from a woman aged 18 to 35 in good health and CMV-seronegative. Source material: PBMCs.

The CDR3 here is CASSRDKGNSPLHF. In nucleotides, the CDR3 is TGTGCCAGCAGCCGGGACAAGGGTAATTCACCCCTCCACTTT. This rearrangement joins TRBV6-1 to TRBJ1-6, with TRBD1 as a possible D gene (6 bases). The CDR3 sequence is 14 residues long. V was pared by 6 bases and J by 6 bases, with 12 bases between. Per germline, CDR1 MNHNS and CDR2 SASEGT.